This T cell receptor beta chain was recovered during a study of T-cell reconstitution after alpha-beta-depleted transplantation in children. Unique molecular identifiers were built into the TCRbeta library. TCRdb re-called the PCR reads through MiXCR, storing one row per CDR3 protein. The data show approximately 520,000 distinct CDR3 sequences, more than 9.5% seen once. Germline V gene sequence: CDR1 DFQATT, CDR2 SNEGSKA (reference sequence). V shed 4 bases and J 4 bases; nucleotides not matched to a gene: 7. The CDR3 is made up of 13 amino acids. The chain carries TRBV20-1 and TRBJ2-7; TRBD1 matches 7 bases. This TCR was sampled from a female patient aged 2-10 years who had a stem cell transplant for aplastic anemia, so the T cells may come from the graft donor. Sequences were derived from PBMCs, mostly from graft donor cells, sampled 180 days after TCRalphabeta/CD19-depleted stem cell transplant. CDR3 bases: TGCAGTGCTATTGACAGGGCCCCTTACGAGCAGTACTTC. Amino acid sequence: CSAIDRAPYEQYF.